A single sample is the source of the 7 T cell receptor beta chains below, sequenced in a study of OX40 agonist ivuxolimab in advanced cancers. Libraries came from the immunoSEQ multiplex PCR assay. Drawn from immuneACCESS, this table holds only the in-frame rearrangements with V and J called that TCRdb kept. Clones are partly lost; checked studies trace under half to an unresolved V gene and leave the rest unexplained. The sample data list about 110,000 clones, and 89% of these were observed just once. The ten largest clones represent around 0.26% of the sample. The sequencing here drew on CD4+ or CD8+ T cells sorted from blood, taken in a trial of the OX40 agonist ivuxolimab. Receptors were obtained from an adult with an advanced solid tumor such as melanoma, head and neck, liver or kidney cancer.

The CDR3 DNA follows: TGTGCCAGCAGCTTTCTTCAAGAGACAGGGGGCGAGCAGTACTTC. Translated: CASSFLQETGGEQYF. The chain uses TRBV7-9 and TRBJ2-7; 9 bases align to TRBD1. V shed 3 bases and J 6 bases; nucleotides not matched to a gene: 9. This CDR3 is built from 15 residues. The germline CDR1 and CDR2 sequences are SEHNR and FQNEAQ (reference sequence).

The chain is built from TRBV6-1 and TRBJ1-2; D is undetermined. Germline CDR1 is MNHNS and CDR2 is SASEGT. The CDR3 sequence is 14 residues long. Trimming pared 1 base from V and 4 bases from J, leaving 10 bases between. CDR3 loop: CASSEEVLGYGYTF. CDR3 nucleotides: TGTGCCAGCAGTGAAGAGGTTTTAGGCTATGGCTACACCTTC.

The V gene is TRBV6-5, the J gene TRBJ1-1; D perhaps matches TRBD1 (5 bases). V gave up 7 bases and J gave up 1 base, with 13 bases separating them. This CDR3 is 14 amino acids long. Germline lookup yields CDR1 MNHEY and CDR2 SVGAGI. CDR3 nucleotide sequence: TGTGCCAGCAATTTGGGACGGAAGAACACTGAAGCTTTCTTT. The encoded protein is CASNLGRKNTEAFF.

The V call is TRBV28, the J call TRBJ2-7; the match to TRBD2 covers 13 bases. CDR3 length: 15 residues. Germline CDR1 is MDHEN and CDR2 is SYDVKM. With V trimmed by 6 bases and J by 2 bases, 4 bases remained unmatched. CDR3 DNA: TGTGCCAGCAGCACCGGGACTAGCGGGACCTACGAGCAGTACTTC. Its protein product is CASSTGTSGTYEQYF. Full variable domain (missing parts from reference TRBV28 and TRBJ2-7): DVKVTQSSRYLVKRTGEKVFLECVQDMDHENMFWYRQDPGLGLRLIYFSYDVKMKEKGDIPEGYSVSREKKERFSLILESASTNQTSMYLCASSTGTSGTYEQYFGPGTRLTVT.

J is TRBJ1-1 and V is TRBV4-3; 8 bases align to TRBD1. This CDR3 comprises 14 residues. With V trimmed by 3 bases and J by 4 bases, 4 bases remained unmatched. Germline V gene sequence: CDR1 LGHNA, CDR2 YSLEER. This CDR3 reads CASSHSDRVTEAFF. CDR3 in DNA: TGCGCCAGCAGCCATTCGGACAGGGTCACTGAAGCTTTCTTT.

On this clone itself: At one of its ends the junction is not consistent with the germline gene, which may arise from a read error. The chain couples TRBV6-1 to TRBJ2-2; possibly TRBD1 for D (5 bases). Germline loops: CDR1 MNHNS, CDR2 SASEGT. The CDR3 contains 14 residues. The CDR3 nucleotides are TGTGCCAGCAGGGAAGGGGTCCTCACCGGGGAGCTGTTTTTT. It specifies CASREGVLTGELFF.

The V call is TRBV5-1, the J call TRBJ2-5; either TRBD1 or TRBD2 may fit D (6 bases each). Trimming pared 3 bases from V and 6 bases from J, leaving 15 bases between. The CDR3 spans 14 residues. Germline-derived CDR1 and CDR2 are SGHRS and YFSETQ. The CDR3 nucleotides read TGCGCCAGCAGCTCCGTCGGGGGCCGAAAGACCCAGTACTTC. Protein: CASSSVGGRKTQYF.